The 18 T cell receptor beta chains given below trace back to one sample, sequenced in a study of neoadjuvant nivolumab and ipilimumab in lung cancer. Repertoires were generated with immunoSEQ multiplex PCR, while TCRdb's copy carries only in-frame clones and drops some. Among roughly 7,300 clones listed, 85% were seen once. Sequenced material: tumor tissue, taken after neoadjuvant nivolumab, alone or with ipilimumab, at or shortly before surgery. The receptor set was obtained from an adult with non-small cell lung cancer.

The genes are TRBV5-6 and TRBJ1-2; D unresolved. The V gene's germline CDR1 is SGHDT and CDR2 YYEEEE. The length of the CDR3 is 14 residues. The V gene lost 1 base and the J gene lost 4 bases, with 11 bases spanning the gap. CDR3 DNA sequence: TGTGCCAGCAGCTTGTGGACCGACATCTATGGCTACACCTTC. Protein product: CASSLWTDIYGYTF.

V and J are TRBV6-5 and TRBJ2-1, with TRBD1 as a possible D gene (5 bases). V was trimmed by 5 bases and J by 3 bases, leaving 8 bases between them. Germline V lookup: CDR1 MNHEY, CDR2 SVGAGI. The CDR3 totals 13 residues. This CDR3 is CASSRTLYNEQFF. In nucleotides, the CDR3 is TGTGCCAGCAGTCGGACACTCTACAATGAGCAGTTCTTC.

The CDR3 DNA is TGTGCCAGCAGCCCCCGTTTTGCAGGGAGAGGAGGCGGGGAGCTGTTTTTT. Protein: CASSPRFAGRGGGELFF. The chain carries TRBV13 and TRBJ2-2; D could derive from TRBD1 or TRBD2 (5 bases each). Germline V gene data show CDR1 as PRHDT and CDR2 as FYEKMQ (reference sequence). Trimming removed 5 bases from V and 7 bases from J, with 23 bases in between. The CDR3 runs to 17 residues.

This clone was observed a handful of times. This chain uses TRBV5-1 with TRBJ2-3, with TRBD2 identical over 8 bases. The length of the CDR3 is 16 residues. The V and J ends lost 4 bases and 6 bases, in that order; junction bases with no gene match: 13. CDR1 and CDR2 (germline): SGHRS, YFSETQ. CDR3 protein: CASSHPYQRGLDTQYF. The CDR3 DNA reads TGCGCCAGCAGCCACCCCTACCAGCGGGGGTTGGATACGCAGTATTTT.

The rearrangement links TRBV18 to TRBJ2-3; D is possibly TRBD1 (5 bases). The CDR3 consists of 14 residues. From germline, CDR1 is KGHSH and CDR2 LQKENI. Trimming cost V 2 bases and J 1 base, with 7 bases left between them. CDR3 sequence: CASSPGAGTDTQYF. DNA for the CDR3: TGTGCCAGCTCACCAGGGGCCGGCACAGATACGCAGTATTTT.

The V call is TRBV25-1, the J call TRBJ1-6, with a possible D match to TRBD1 (6 bases). In germline, CDR1 is MGHDK, CDR2 SYGVNS. This CDR3 is built from 17 residues. The V gene lost 5 bases and the J gene lost 10 bases, with 24 bases spanning the gap. The CDR3 sequence is CASSSFLRQGLDSPLHF. In DNA, the CDR3 is TGTGCCAGCAGTAGTTTCTTGCGGCAGGGGTTAGACTCACCCCTCCACTTT. Using reference TRBV25-1 and TRBJ1-6 for the parts outside the CDR3, the full variable domain is EADIYQTPRYLVIGTGKKITLECSQTMGHDKMYWYQQDPGMELHLIHYSYGVNSTEKGDLSSESTVSRIRTEHFPLTLESARPSHTSQYLCASSSFLRQGLDSPLHFGNGTRLTVT.

This clone was observed a handful of times. This chain uses TRBV5-6 with TRBJ1-6, with D perhaps matching TRBD1 (6 bases). V was trimmed by 4 bases and J by 8 bases, leaving 13 bases between them. This CDR3 has 14 amino acids. The germline V gene encodes CDR1 SGHDT and CDR2 YYEEEE. This CDR3 is CASSVGQYYSPLHF. CDR3 DNA: TGTGCCAGCAGCGTCGGACAGTACTATTCACCCCTCCACTTT.

Here the CDR3 reads CASSLALAGGQETQYF. For the CDR3, the DNA is TGTGCCAGCAGCTTAGCGCTAGCGGGGGGGCAAGAGACCCAGTACTTC. V is TRBV7-2 and J is TRBJ2-5; 12 bases align to TRBD2. This CDR3 has 16 amino acids. Per the germline V gene, CDR1 is SGHTA and CDR2 is FQGNSA. With V trimmed by 0 bases and J by 2 bases, 1 base remained unmatched.

This chain uses TRBV10-3 with TRBJ2-6; D assignment may be TRBD1 or TRBD2 (5 bases each). V shed 0 bases and J shed 4 bases, with 13 bases lying between them. Germline V CDR1 and CDR2: ENHRY, SYGVKD. This CDR3 has 17 amino acids. CDR3 in amino acids: CAISESRAGTGANVLTF. CDR3 DNA: TGTGCCATCAGTGAGTCGAGGGCAGGGACCGGGGCCAACGTCCTGACTTTC.

The CDR3 nucleotides are TGTGCCAGCAGCGTAGATGGAGGGGGGGCATCCTACAATGAGCAGTTCTTC. As protein: CASSVDGGGASYNEQFF. This chain joins TRBV9 and TRBJ2-1, with D possibly being TRBD2 (7 bases). V was pared by 0 bases and J by 1 base, with 14 bases between. Germline V CDR1 and CDR2: SGDLS, YYNGEE. This CDR3 is built from 17 residues.

The chain recombines TRBV18 with TRBJ1-5; possible D gene TRBD1, 6 bases. V was shortened by 5 bases and J by 1 base, with 12 bases between the two germline ends. The germline CDR1 and CDR2 sequences are KGHSH and LQKENI. This CDR3 has 15 residues. CDR3 DNA sequence: TGTGCCAGCTCAAGAACAGGGCAGAGCAATCAGCCCCAGCATTTT. This sequence encodes CASSRTGQSNQPQHF.

The chain recombines TRBV28 with TRBJ1-6; TRBD1 agrees at 7 bases. The CDR3 runs 15 residues. V dropped 6 bases and J dropped 9; count of bases not matched to a gene: 11. Germline V gene lookup returns CDR1 MDHEN and CDR2 SYDVKM. The CDR3 bases are TGTGCCAGCAGCCGGCCCGACAGGGTGGGTTCACCCCTCCACTTT. It codes for CASSRPDRVGSPLHF.

To note about this clone: A read error may account for a junction end that differs from germline. Written as DNA, the CDR3 is TGCAGTGCTAGAGAGAGGAGGGACAGCTTC. Its protein is CSARERRDSF. This chain joins TRBV20-1 and TRBJ1-2; 7 positions agree with TRBD1. Germline assignment: CDR1 DFQATT and CDR2 SNEGSKA (reference sequence). The CDR3 totals 10 residues.

The chain combines TRBV6-6 with TRBJ2-7, with TRBD1 identical over 11 bases. CDR1 is MNHNY and CDR2 is SVGAGI in the germline V gene (reference sequence). J lost 4 bases, V lost 5 bases, and 4 bases had no gene match. CDR3 size: 14 residues. CDR3 sequence reads: CASSTGQGAYEQYF. The CDR3 bases are TGTGCCAGCAGTACCGGACAGGGGGCATACGAGCAGTACTTC.

The chain couples TRBV5-1 to TRBJ1-2; D remains unclear. The V gene's germline CDR1 is SGHRS and CDR2 YFSETQ. Trimming left V 1 base short and J 2 bases short, with 9 bases between. CDR3 length equals 14 residues. The CDR3, as DNA: TGCGCCAGCAGCTTGTGGGCAGACAACTATGGCTACACCTTC. Amino acids: CASSLWADNYGYTF.

The V call is TRBV7-2, the J call TRBJ2-3, with 11 bases that match TRBD2. The length of the CDR3 is 15 residues. With 5 bases clipped from V and 6 bases from J, the junction kept 7 bases outside the gene matches. Germline V gene lookup returns CDR1 SGHTA and CDR2 FQGNSA. CDR3 nucleotides: TGTGCCAGCAGCCCAAGGGCTAGCGGGGGGGATACGCAGTATTTT. Translation: CASSPRASGGDTQYF.

The J gene is TRBJ2-2, the V gene TRBV5-1; no clear D gene. V was pared by 0 bases and J by 7 bases, with 7 bases between. CDR3 length equals 13 residues. CDR1 SGHRS and CDR2 YFSETQ come from the germline V gene. DNA for the CDR3: TGCGCCAGCAGCTTGGAGGGTAACGGGGAGCTGTTTTTT. Its protein product is CASSLEGNGELFF.

CDR3 in DNA: TGTGCCAGCGGTTGGACAGGACCCTCCTACGAGCAGTACTTC. It is translated as CASGWTGPSYEQYF. The J gene is TRBJ2-7, the V gene TRBV28, with TRBD1 matching over 7 bases. The CDR3 extends over 14 amino acids. Germline V gene data show CDR1 as MDHEN and CDR2 as SYDVKM. Losses at the gene ends were 8 bases for V and 0 bases for J; bases not matched to a gene: 7.